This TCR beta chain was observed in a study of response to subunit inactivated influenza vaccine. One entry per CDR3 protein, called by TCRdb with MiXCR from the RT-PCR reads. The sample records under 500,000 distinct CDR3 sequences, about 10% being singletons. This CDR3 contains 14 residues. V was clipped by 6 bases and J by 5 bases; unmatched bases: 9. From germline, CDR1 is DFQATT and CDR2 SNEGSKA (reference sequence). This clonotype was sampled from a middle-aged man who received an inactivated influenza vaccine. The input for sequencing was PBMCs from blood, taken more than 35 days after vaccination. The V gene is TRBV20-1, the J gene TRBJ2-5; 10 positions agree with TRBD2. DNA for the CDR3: TGCAGTGCCACCGTAGCGGGAGGAGGGGAGACCCAGTACTTC. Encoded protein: CSATVAGGGETQYF.